This T cell receptor beta chain was sequenced in a study of blood T cell repertoires in COVID-19. Study background: The origin of the acute and convalescent COVID-19 samples was the United States, Italy and Spain. Sources were T cells, B-cell-depleted T cells, or PBMCs; the material itself was cDNA or gDNA.

Profiled with immunoSEQ multiplex PCR; TCRdb holds only in-frame clones, not every one. The table has almost 350,000 clones, approximately 89% seen once. This clone was detected only once. Germline V lookup: CDR1 MNHNS, CDR2 SASEGT. There are 15 residues in the CDR3. Between the trimmed V and J ends, which lost 3 bases and 8 bases, there was a span of 17 bases. The origin of this receptor is an older woman with COVID-19, enrolled during active disease. The material sequenced was peripheral blood. J is TRBJ2-1 and V is TRBV6-1; the D is unclear. The CDR3 loop is CASSDIAARLDEQFF. The DNA for the CDR3 is TGTGCCAGCAGTGATATTGCGGCCCGCTTGGATGAGCAGTTCTTC.